The 32 T cell receptor beta chains in this list originate from one sample, sequenced in a study of blood T cells in healthy people across ages. It was with a sample-barcoded 5' primer and a J-beta primer mix that a second PCR of roughly 7 to 12 cycles was run. Via MiXCR, TCRdb re-called the 5' RACE reads, giving one row per CDR3 protein. The table has 650,000 to 900,000 distinct CDR3 sequences, around two thirds seen once. Sequencing was done on a sample of blood. Every receptor here comes from a man in his thirties or forties in good health.

The genes are TRBV7-2 and TRBJ2-3, with 7 bases identical to TRBD2. J was trimmed by 6 bases and V by 5 bases; bases with no gene match: 8. The CDR3 consists of 14 residues. CDR1 and CDR2 (germline): SGHTA, FQGNSA. The CDR3 nucleotides are TGTGCCAGCAGCCCAGCGGGGACTTATGATACGCAGTATTTT. Translated, it gives CASSPAGTYDTQYF.

The V call is TRBV20-1, the J call TRBJ2-5; unclear D gene. The CDR3 runs to 13 residues. V was shortened by 0 bases and J by 11 bases, with 16 bases between the two germline ends. Germline CDR1 reads DFQATT; CDR2 reads SNEGSKA (reference sequence). CDR3 nucleotide sequence: TGCAGTGCTAGAGATCCCAGATACAATGAGCAGTACTTC. Protein sequence: CSARDPRYNEQYF.

This clonotype was recorded at least ten times. The chain uses TRBV9 and TRBJ1-5, with D unclear. Germline-derived CDR1 and CDR2 are SGDLS and YYNGEE. The CDR3 has 15 amino acids. V was cut by 0 bases and J by 4 bases, with 11 bases left in between. The CDR3 sequence: CASSVEGKKNQPQHF. Here the CDR3 DNA reads TGTGCCAGCAGCGTAGAGGGTAAGAAAAATCAGCCCCAGCATTTT.

The V gene is TRBV5-1, the J gene TRBJ2-3; 8 nucleotides line up with TRBD1. This CDR3 contains 15 residues. V dropped 0 bases and J dropped 3; count of bases not matched to a gene: 3. Germline loops: CDR1 SGHRS, CDR2 YFSETQ. Here the CDR3 DNA reads TGCGCCAGCAGCTTGGAGGACAGGGTAACAGATACGCAGTATTTT. It translates to CASSLEDRVTDTQYF.

The chain links TRBV5-6 to TRBJ2-5; D gene ambiguous. Germline V lookup: CDR1 SGHDT, CDR2 YYEEEE. V was trimmed by 1 base and J by 5 bases, leaving 12 bases between them. This CDR3 contains 14 residues. CDR3 in DNA: TGTGCCAGCAGCTTGAAGGGTATGGGGGAGACCCAGTACTTC. It translates to CASSLKGMGETQYF.

The J gene is TRBJ2-2, the V gene TRBV7-2, with 14 bases matching TRBD2. Germline CDR1 reads SGHTA; CDR2 reads FQGNSA. Trimming at V came to 3 bases and at J to 5 bases, leaving 5 bases not matched to a gene. The CDR3 extends over 17 amino acids. The CDR3 reads CASSFGLAGGGTGELFF. The CDR3 DNA reads as TGTGCCAGCAGCTTTGGACTAGCGGGGGGTGGAACCGGGGAGCTGTTTTTT. The variable domain in full, with the rest retrieved from reference TRBV7-2 and TRBJ2-2, is GAGVSQSPSNKVTEKGKDVELRCDPISGHTALYWYRQSLGQGLEFLIYFQGNSAPDKSGLPSDRFSAERTGGSVSTLTIQRTQQEDSAVYLCASSFGLAGGGTGELFFGEGSRLTVL.

This clonotype has a handful of counts. The gene calls are TRBV7-2 and TRBJ1-5; 10 positions match TRBD1. Germline loops: CDR1 SGHTA, CDR2 FQGNSA. The CDR3 covers 17 residues. V dropped 5 bases and J dropped 1; count of bases not matched to a gene: 8. DNA of the CDR3: TGTGCCAGCAGCCCGGACAGGGGGTGGTTGAGCAATCAGCCCCAGCATTTT. It specifies CASSPDRGWLSNQPQHF.

The rearrangement joins TRBV20-1 to TRBJ2-3; 11 bases are a match to TRBD2. The germline gives CDR1 DFQATT, CDR2 SNEGSKA (reference sequence). The CDR3 has 14 residues. J gave up 2 bases and V 3 bases, and 1 base lay outside the gene matches. Here the CDR3 DNA reads TGCAGTGCTAGGACTAGCGGGGCCACAGATACGCAGTATTTT. Encoded protein: CSARTSGATDTQYF.

This clonotype was observed a handful of times. The rearrangement uses TRBV20-1 and TRBJ2-5; perhaps TRBD2 as D (5 bases). Germline CDR1 reads DFQATT; CDR2 reads SNEGSKA (reference sequence). V lost 5 bases and J 5 bases, leaving 18 bases between the germline ends. The CDR3 is made up of 14 amino acids. The CDR3 region is CSALTGPRGETQYF. The CDR3 region has the DNA TGCAGTGCTCTTACCGGGCCTCGAGGGGAGACCCAGTACTTC.

A few counts support this clonotype. This chain connects TRBV25-1 to TRBJ2-7; maybe TRBD2 (6 bases). The CDR3 totals 17 residues. The ends were cut back, 3 bases at V and 1 base at J, with 19 bases in the middle. Germline V lookup: CDR1 MGHDK, CDR2 SYGVNS. In DNA form, the CDR3 reads TGTGCCAGCAGTGATTGGGATTCCAGGACTATTTCCTACGAGCAGTACTTC. Translated: CASSDWDSRTISYEQYF.

V is TRBV3-1 and J is TRBJ1-2; 7 bases align to TRBD1. The ends lost 1 base at V and 0 bases at J; junction bases unmatched: 11. CDR3 length equals 18 residues. CDR1 is LGHDT and CDR2 is YNNKEL in the germline V gene (reference sequence). This CDR3 is CASSQGTSRGATNYGYTF. The CDR3 coding sequence is TGTGCCAGCAGCCAAGGGACTAGCAGGGGGGCAACTAACTATGGCTACACCTTC.

The chain couples TRBV7-8 to TRBJ2-7; tentative D call: TRBD2 (6 bases). Trimming removed 2 bases at V and 5 bases at J, with 16 bases between. Germline V gene lookup returns CDR1 SGHVS and CDR2 FQNEAQ. This CDR3 comprises 15 residues. CDR3 sequence (DNA): TGTGCCAGCAGCTTAACACGGGGGTATTGGAACGAGCAGTACTTC. It encodes CASSLTRGYWNEQYF. Supplemented by reference TRBV7-8 and TRBJ2-7, the full variable domain reads GAGVSQSPRYKVAKRGQDVALRCDPISGHVSLFWYQQALGQGPEFLTYFQNEAQLDKSGLPSDRFFAERPEGSVSTLKIQRTQQEDSAVYLCASSLTRGYWNEQYFGPGTRLTVT.

The chain joins TRBV2 to TRBJ2-5; D is undetermined. CDR1 is SNHLY and CDR2 is FYNNEI in the germline V gene. Trimming took 1 base from V and 9 from J, leaving 12 bases between them. The CDR3 consists of 13 residues. The DNA for the CDR3 is TGTGCCAGCAGTGAAGTACATTCAGGAGCCCAGTACTTC. This codes for CASSEVHSGAQYF.

The gene calls are TRBV9 and TRBJ2-7; no clear D gene. V was clipped by 3 bases and J by 1 base, with 11 bases between them. CDR3 length: 14 amino acids. Looked up from germline, CDR1 is SGDLS and CDR2 is YYNGEE. In DNA form, the CDR3 reads TGTGCCAGCAGCGCACAAAGTTCGTCCTACGAGCAGTACTTC. Its protein is CASSAQSSSYEQYF.

V and J are TRBV7-9 and TRBJ1-5, with D possibly matching TRBD1 (6 bases). Deletions cut 5 bases from V and 3 bases from J, with 14 bases between. CDR1 SEHNR and CDR2 FQNEAQ come from the germline V gene (reference sequence). The CDR3 covers 15 residues. The CDR3 spells CASSQQDSFNQPQHF. CDR3 coding DNA: TGTGCCAGCAGCCAACAGGACAGCTTCAATCAGCCCCAGCATTTT.

V usage is TRBV5-6 and J usage is TRBJ2-3; 7 nucleotides align to TRBD2. The J segment lost 4 bases and the V segment lost 2 bases, leaving 10 bases of the junction unmatched. The germline V gene has CDR1 SGHDT and CDR2 YYEEEE. The CDR3 extends over 16 amino acids. Here the CDR3 DNA reads TGTGCCAGCAGCTTTTGGGCGGGGGACTCCCCAGATACGCAGTATTTT. Residues: CASSFWAGDSPDTQYF.

The rearrangement uses TRBV20-1 and TRBJ1-6; D unresolved. The CDR3 length is 13 residues. The germline gives CDR1 DFQATT, CDR2 SNEGSKA (reference sequence). V lost 0 bases and J 5 bases, leaving 5 bases between the germline ends. The CDR3 nucleotides are TGCAGTGCTAGAGATAAAAATAATTCACCCCTCCACTTT. It encodes CSARDKNNSPLHF.

The rearrangement uses TRBV6-5 and TRBJ1-6, with a possible D match to TRBD1 (5 bases). CDR1 is MNHEY, CDR2 SVGAGI, per germline. The CDR3 totals 14 residues. V lost 6 bases to trimming and J lost 7 bases, with 13 bases between them. For the CDR3, the DNA is TGTGCCAGCAGAGGGGTGTCGGAAAATTCACCCCTCCACTTT. Translation: CASRGVSENSPLHF.

The chain carries TRBV20-1 and TRBJ2-3, with no clear D. The CDR3 consists of 14 residues. V was pared by 5 bases and J by 0 bases, with 12 bases between. Looked up from germline, CDR1 is DFQATT and CDR2 is SNEGSKA (reference sequence). CDR3 protein: CSALTEPSTDTQYF. The CDR3 DNA reads as TGCAGTGCTCTGACGGAGCCTAGCACAGATACGCAGTATTTT.

V gene TRBV25-1 combines with J gene TRBJ1-2, with D maybe TRBD1 (5 bases). CDR3 length equals 14 residues. The germline CDR1 and CDR2 sequences are MGHDK and SYGVNS. With 2 bases removed from V and 2 bases from J, the gap between germline ends came to 9 bases. The CDR3 sequence is CASSEGRTNYGYTF. CDR3 nucleotide sequence: TGTGCCAGCAGTGAAGGGAGGACAAACTATGGCTACACCTTC.

This clonotype was recorded at least ten times. This chain joins TRBV7-2 and TRBJ2-7, with D unclear. The ends were cut back, 2 bases at V and 1 base at J, with 9 bases in the middle. The length of the CDR3 is 14 residues. Germline V gene lookup returns CDR1 SGHTA and CDR2 FQGNSA. In nucleotides, the CDR3 is TGTGCCAGCAGCTTAACGGATCTTTCCTACGAGCAGTACTTC. This translates into CASSLTDLSYEQYF.

This chain connects TRBV20-1 to TRBJ1-2; D is undetermined. The V end lost 7 bases, the J end lost 5 bases, and 14 bases lay between the germline ends. The CDR3 covers 12 residues. Germline lookup yields CDR1 DFQATT and CDR2 SNEGSKA (reference sequence). The CDR3 nucleotides read TGCAGTGTAGCGCAAGCTTCTTATGGCTACACCTTC. It codes for CSVAQASYGYTF.

The chain links TRBV6-5 to TRBJ2-1, with D possibly TRBD2 on 7 matching bases. CDR1 is MNHEY, CDR2 SVGAGI, per germline. V was clipped by 0 bases and J by 10 bases, with 13 bases between them. The CDR3 totals 14 residues. DNA for the CDR3: TGTGCCAGCAGTTACTCGAGGGGGGGCGGGGAGCAGTTCTTC. Translating it yields CASSYSRGGGEQFF.

This clonotype was picked up one time. This chain uses TRBV4-1 with TRBJ2-1; possible D gene TRBD2, 5 bases. Trimming pared 1 base from V and 2 bases from J, leaving 15 bases between. The CDR3 consists of 17 residues. The germline gives CDR1 MGHRA, CDR2 YSYEKL. This chain's CDR3 is CASSQGGRGGPYNEQFF. The CDR3 bases are TGCGCCAGCAGCCAAGGGGGTCGGGGTGGCCCCTACAATGAGCAGTTCTTC.

This chain connects TRBV9 to TRBJ1-2, with D unclear. The CDR3 runs to 16 residues. The germline gives CDR1 SGDLS, CDR2 YYNGEE. With 0 bases removed from V and 3 bases from J, the gap between germline ends came to 15 bases. In nucleotides, the CDR3 is TGTGCCAGCAGCGTAGCTACGATGGAGGAGCACTATGGCTACACCTTC. It specifies CASSVATMEEHYGYTF.

The V gene is TRBV20-1, the J gene TRBJ2-3; D possibly matches TRBD1 or TRBD2 (6 bases each). CDR3 length: 14 residues. V lost 5 bases, J lost 1 base, and 13 bases lay in between. CDR1 and CDR2 (germline): DFQATT, SNEGSKA (reference sequence). As DNA, the CDR3 is TGCAGTGCTTGGGGGGCGCAGGGCACAGATACGCAGTATTTT. Encoded protein: CSAWGAQGTDTQYF.

In its sample, this clonotype was seen a few times. The V call is TRBV15, the J call TRBJ2-5; TRBD2 agrees at 11 bases. This CDR3 spans 18 amino acids. The V gene's germline CDR1 is LNHNV and CDR2 YYDKDF (reference sequence). The J segment lost 5 bases and the V segment lost 0 bases, leaving 11 bases of the junction unmatched. Written as DNA, the CDR3 is TGTGCCACCAGCAGAGATAAGTTGGGACTAGCGGTTTCGGAGACCCAGTACTTC. Translation: CATSRDKLGLAVSETQYF.

V and J are TRBV6-6 and TRBJ1-1, with no clear D. The V gene's germline CDR1 is MNHNY and CDR2 SVGAGI (reference sequence). Trimming pared 2 bases from V and 5 bases from J, leaving 9 bases between. The CDR3 extends over 13 amino acids. The CDR3 protein is CASSYILDTEAFF. DNA for the CDR3: TGTGCCAGCAGTTACATTCTGGATACTGAAGCTTTCTTT.

This chain connects TRBV9 to TRBJ2-5, with D tentatively TRBD2 (6 bases). From germline, CDR1 is SGDLS and CDR2 YYNGEE. CDR3 length: 14 amino acids. V shed 0 bases and J shed 1 base, with 7 bases lying between them. This chain's CDR3 is CASSVAGVQETQYF. Written as DNA, the CDR3 is TGTGCCAGCAGCGTAGCGGGGGTCCAAGAGACCCAGTACTTC.

This sequence joins TRBV7-3 and TRBJ2-1, with 10 bases that match TRBD2. Trimming removed 0 bases from V and 6 bases from J; junction bases left unmatched: 5. The length of the CDR3 is 16 residues. Germline lookup yields CDR1 SGHTA and CDR2 FQGTGA. The CDR3 reads CASSLTFSGGPNEQFF. Here the CDR3 DNA reads TGTGCCAGCAGCTTAACGTTTAGCGGGGGGCCCAATGAGCAGTTCTTC.

J is TRBJ2-1 and V is TRBV14, with a weak D call TRBD1 (5 bases). CDR3 size: 15 residues. CDR1 and CDR2 (germline): SGHDN, FVKESK. The V gene lost 1 base and the J gene lost 7 bases, with 14 bases spanning the gap. As DNA, the CDR3 is TGTGCCAGCAGCCAAGTAATCGACAGAGCTAATGAGCAGTTCTTC. It is translated as CASSQVIDRANEQFF.

V and J are TRBV3-1 and TRBJ2-1; 14 bases line up with TRBD2. V shed 1 base and J 1 base; nucleotides not matched to a gene: 12. Germline CDR1 reads LGHDT; CDR2 reads YNNKEL (reference sequence). The CDR3 has 21 residues. The CDR3 DNA reads as TGTGCCAGCAGCCAAGGTGGGTGGGGGACTAGCGGGGGACGTTCCTACAATGAGCAGTTCTTC. It yields the protein CASSQGGWGTSGGRSYNEQFF.